The 5 T cell receptor beta chains given below trace back to one sample, sequenced in a study of shared clonotypes between healthy human individuals. The data were produced by immunoSEQ multiplex PCR, yet TCRdb's version contains in-frame clones alone and is incomplete. The sample lists some 980,000 clones, 70% to 85% seen once, with approximately 1.5% in the top ten. Sequenced material: memory CD4+ T cells sorted from blood. Subset here: CD45RA-negative fraction. These TCRs come from a man aged 18 to 30 in good health.

The rearrangement uses TRBV15 and TRBJ1-2, with 7 bases that match TRBD1. The CDR3 consists of 15 residues. The junction had 9 bases not matched to a gene; V was cut back by 6 bases and J by 2 bases. CDR1 is LNHNV and CDR2 is YYDKDF in the germline V gene (reference sequence). The CDR3 sequence: CATRLAGTENYGYTF. DNA for the CDR3: TGTGCCACCAGACTAGCCGGGACAGAGAACTATGGCTACACCTTC.

This rearrangement joins TRBV7-8 to TRBJ1-1; perhaps TRBD1 as D (6 bases). The CDR3 runs 16 residues. Germline CDR1 SGHVS, CDR2 FQNEAQ. The V gene lost 3 bases and the J gene lost 0 bases, with 14 bases spanning the gap. CDR3 DNA: TGTGCCAGCAGCTTCCTACAGGGATCGGTGAACACTGAAGCTTTCTTT. This translates into CASSFLQGSVNTEAFF. The whole variable domain, remainder taken from reference TRBV7-8 and TRBJ1-1, is GAGVSQSPRYKVAKRGQDVALRCDPISGHVSLFWYQQALGQGPEFLTYFQNEAQLDKSGLPSDRFFAERPEGSVSTLKIQRTQQEDSAVYLCASSFLQGSVNTEAFFGQGTRLTVV.

This clone was observed once. The sample carries other DNA sequences with the same CDR3. This sequence joins TRBV4-3 and TRBJ2-3; the match to TRBD1 covers 7 bases. V lost 1 base, J lost 1 base, and 2 bases stayed unmatched. This CDR3 spans 15 amino acids. CDR1 LGHNA and CDR2 YSLEER come from the germline V gene. CDR3 coding DNA: TGCGCCAGCAGCCAAGCCGGACAGGGCACAGATACGCAGTATTTT. Residues: CASSQAGQGTDTQYF.

V usage is TRBV7-2 and J usage is TRBJ1-5; no firm D call. The CDR3 extends over 17 amino acids. Germline V gene lookup returns CDR1 SGHTA and CDR2 FQGNSA. V lost 0 bases and J 0 bases, leaving 12 bases between the germline ends. The CDR3 nucleotides are TGTGCCAGCAGCTTAGCCCCCAGATCAGATAGCAATCAGCCCCAGCATTTT. It encodes CASSLAPRSDSNQPQHF.

This clone was observed a few times. The rearrangement links TRBV6-5 to TRBJ1-4, with D possibly being TRBD1 (6 bases). The CDR3 has 15 amino acids. Deletions cut 4 bases from V and 7 bases from J, with 16 bases between. Per germline, CDR1 MNHEY and CDR2 SVGAGI. CDR3 coding DNA: TGTGCCAGCAGTTCTTCTGGGACAATGGGTGAAAAACTGTTTTTT. It codes for CASSSSGTMGEKLFF.